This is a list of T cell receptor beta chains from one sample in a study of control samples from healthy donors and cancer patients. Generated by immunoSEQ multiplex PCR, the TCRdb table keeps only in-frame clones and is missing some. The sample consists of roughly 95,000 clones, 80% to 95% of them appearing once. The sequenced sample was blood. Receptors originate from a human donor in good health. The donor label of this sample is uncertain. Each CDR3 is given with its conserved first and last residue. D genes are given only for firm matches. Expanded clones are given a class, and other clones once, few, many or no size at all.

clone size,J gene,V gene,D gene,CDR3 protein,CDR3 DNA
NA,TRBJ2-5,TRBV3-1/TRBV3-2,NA,CASSLTGRVETQYF,TGTGCCAGCAGCCTCACAGGTCGGGTAGAGACCCAGTACTTC
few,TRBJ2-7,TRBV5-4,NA,CASSLEADSYEQYF,TGTGCCAGCAGCTTGGAGGCCGACTCCTACGAGCAGTACTTC
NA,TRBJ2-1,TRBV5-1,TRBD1,CASSLFDGTGIPYNEQFF,TGCGCCAGCAGCCTTTTTGACGGGACAGGGATCCCCTACAATGAGCAGTTCTTC
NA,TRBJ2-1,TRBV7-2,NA,CASSLQGGNGDEQFF,TGTGCCAGCAGCTTACAGGGTGGGAATGGAGATGAGCAGTTCTTC
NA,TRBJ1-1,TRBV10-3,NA,CAISVGGSMNTEAFF,TGTGCCATCAGTGTCGGGGGGTCCATGAACACTGAAGCTTTCTTT
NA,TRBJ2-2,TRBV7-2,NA,CASTYHKNTGELFF,TGTGCCAGCACCTACCACAAGAACACCGGGGAGCTGTTTTTT
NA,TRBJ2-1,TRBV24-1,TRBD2,CATSHSGGPHNEQFF,TGTGCCACCAGTCATAGCGGGGGCCCTCACAATGAGCAGTTCTTC
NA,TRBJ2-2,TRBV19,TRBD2,CASRVAGGTGELFF,TGTGCCAGTAGGGTAGCGGGGGGCACCGGGGAGCTGTTTTTT
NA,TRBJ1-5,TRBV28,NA,CASSTRGRDNQPQHF,TGTGCCAGCAGTACCAGGGGACGGGACAATCAGCCCCAGCATTTT
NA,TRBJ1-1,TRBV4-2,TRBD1,CASSPGTGGRDTEAFF,TGTGCCAGCAGTCCCGGGACAGGGGGTCGTGACACTGAAGCTTTCTTT
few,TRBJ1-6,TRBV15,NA,CATSAPRDAYNSPLHF,TGTGCCACCAGCGCGCCCAGGGATGCCTATAATTCACCCCTCCACTTT
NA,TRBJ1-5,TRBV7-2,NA,CASSLRQTNQPQHF,TGTGCCAGCAGCTTACGACAGACCAATCAGCCCCAGCATTTT
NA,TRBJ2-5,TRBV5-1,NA,CASSLRTQETQYF,TGCGCCAGCAGCTTGAGGACCCAAGAGACCCAGTACTTC
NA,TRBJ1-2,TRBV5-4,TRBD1,CASGTGNDYGYTF,TGTGCCAGCGGGACAGGGAATGACTATGGCTACACCTTC
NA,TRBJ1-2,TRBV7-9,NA,CASSLWRGGDGYTF,TGTGCCAGCAGCTTATGGCGGGGAGGGGATGGCTACACCTTC
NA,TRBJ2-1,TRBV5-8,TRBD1,CASTLGQVYNEQFF,TGTGCCAGCACCCTGGGACAGGTCTACAATGAGCAGTTCTTC
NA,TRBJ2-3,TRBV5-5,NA,CASSFGGTDTQYF,TGTGCCAGCAGCTTCGGGGGAACAGATACGCAGTATTTT
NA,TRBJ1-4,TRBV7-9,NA,CASSLENEKLFF,TGTGCCAGCAGCTTAGAAAATGAAAAACTGTTTTTT
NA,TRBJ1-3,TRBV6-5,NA,CASSSPIRNTIYF,TGTGCCAGCAGCTCCCCAATTAGGAACACCATATATTTT
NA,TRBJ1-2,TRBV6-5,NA,CASSLDAGYGYTF,TGTGCCAGCAGTTTGGACGCAGGATATGGCTACACCTTC
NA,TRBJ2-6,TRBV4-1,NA,CASSPRGAGANVLTF,TGCGCCAGCAGCCCCCGAGGGGCTGGGGCCAACGTCCTGACTTTC
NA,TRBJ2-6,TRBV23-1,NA,CASSSPCVGGREGANVLTF,TGCGCCAGCAGTTCTCCGTGCGTTGGGGGGCGGGAAGGGGCCAACGTCCTGACTTTC
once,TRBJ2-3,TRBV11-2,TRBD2,CASSLVPRAGGNTQYF,TGTGCCAGCAGCTTAGTCCCGCGAGCGGGGGGAAATACGCAGTATTTT
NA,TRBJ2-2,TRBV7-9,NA,CASSFGGELFF,TGTGCCAGCAGCTTTGGCGGGGAGCTGTTTTTT
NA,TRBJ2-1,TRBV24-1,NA,CATSAENEQFF,TGTGCCACCAGTGCAGAAAATGAGCAGTTCTTC
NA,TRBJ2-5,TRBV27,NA,CASSRGPLETQYF,TGTGCCAGCAGCCGCGGACCCTTAGAGACCCAGTACTTC
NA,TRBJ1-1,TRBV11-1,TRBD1,CASSGRDRVNTEAFF,TGTGCCAGCAGCGGGAGGGACAGGGTGAACACTGAAGCTTTCTTT
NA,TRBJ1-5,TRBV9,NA,CASSVGEDQPQHF,TGTGCCAGCAGCGTAGGGGAGGATCAGCCCCAGCATTTT
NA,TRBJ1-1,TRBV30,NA,CAWSERGTEAFF,TGTGCCTGGAGTGAGAGGGGTACTGAAGCTTTCTTT
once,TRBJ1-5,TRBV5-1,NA,CASSLEGGLGQPQHF,TGCGCCAGCAGCTTGGAGGGGGGGCTGGGTCAGCCCCAGCATTTT